The present T cell receptor (beta chain) was sequenced within a study of cytomegalovirus exposure and HLA in healthy donors. Germline CDR1 is MDHEN and CDR2 is SYDVKM. The CDR3 consists of 16 residues. V was shortened by 6 bases and J by 0 bases, with 17 bases between the two germline ends. PCR primers comprised 60 Vbeta and 13 Jbeta primers. The method was immunoSEQ multiplex PCR; TCRdb's version includes in-frame clones alone and lacks a portion of them. The sample contains roughly 120,000 clones, roughly 80% of which appear only once. This receptor was obtained from a young man in good health and CMV-seropositive. Sample: PBMCs. The chain uses TRBV28 and TRBJ1-1, with a possible D match to TRBD1 (6 bases). The CDR3 DNA sequence: TGTGCCAGCAGCTCGCCGGGACACCCTGTGAACACTGAAGCTTTCTTT. Encoded protein: CASSSPGHPVNTEAFF.